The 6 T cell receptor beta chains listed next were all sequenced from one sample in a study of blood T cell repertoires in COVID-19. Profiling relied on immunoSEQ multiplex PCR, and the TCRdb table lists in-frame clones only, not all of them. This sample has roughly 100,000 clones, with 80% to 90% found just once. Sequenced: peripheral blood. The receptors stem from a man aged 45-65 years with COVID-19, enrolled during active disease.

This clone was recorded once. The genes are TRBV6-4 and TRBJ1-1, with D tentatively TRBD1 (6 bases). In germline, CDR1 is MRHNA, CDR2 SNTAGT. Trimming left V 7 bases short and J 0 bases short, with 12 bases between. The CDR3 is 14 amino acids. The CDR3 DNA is TGTGCCAGCACCCTAGGACAGTTGAACACTGAAGCTTTCTTT. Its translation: CASTLGQLNTEAFF.

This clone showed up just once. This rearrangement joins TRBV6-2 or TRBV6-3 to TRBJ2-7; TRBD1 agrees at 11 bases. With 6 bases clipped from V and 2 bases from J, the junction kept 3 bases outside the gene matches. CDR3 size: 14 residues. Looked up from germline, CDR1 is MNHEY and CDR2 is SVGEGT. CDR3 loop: CASSQDRGPYEQYF. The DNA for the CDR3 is TGTGCCAGCAGCCAGGACAGGGGGCCCTACGAGCAGTACTTC.

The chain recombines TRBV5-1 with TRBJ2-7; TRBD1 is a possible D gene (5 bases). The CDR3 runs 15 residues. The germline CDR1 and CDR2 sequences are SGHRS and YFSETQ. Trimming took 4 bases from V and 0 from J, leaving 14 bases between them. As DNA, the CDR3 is TGCGCCAGCAGCCCCAGGCAGGGAAGCTCCTACGAGCAGTACTTC. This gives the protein CASSPRQGSSYEQYF.

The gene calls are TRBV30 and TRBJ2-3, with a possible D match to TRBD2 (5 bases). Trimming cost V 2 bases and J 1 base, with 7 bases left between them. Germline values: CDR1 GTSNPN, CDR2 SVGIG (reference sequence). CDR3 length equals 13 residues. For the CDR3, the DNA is TGTGCCTGGAGTCTGAGGGGCACAGATACGCAGTATTTT. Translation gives CAWSLRGTDTQYF.

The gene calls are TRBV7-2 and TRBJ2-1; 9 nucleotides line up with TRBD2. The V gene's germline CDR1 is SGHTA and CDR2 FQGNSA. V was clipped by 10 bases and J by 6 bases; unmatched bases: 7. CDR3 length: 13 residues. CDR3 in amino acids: CATESGLANEQFF. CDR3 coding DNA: TGTGCCACGGAATCGGGACTAGCCAATGAGCAGTTCTTC.

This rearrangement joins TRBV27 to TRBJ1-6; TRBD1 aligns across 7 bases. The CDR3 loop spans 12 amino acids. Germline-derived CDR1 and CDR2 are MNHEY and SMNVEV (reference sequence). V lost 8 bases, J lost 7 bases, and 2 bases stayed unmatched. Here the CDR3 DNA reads TGTGCCAGCCAGACAGGGAATTCACCCCTCCACTTT. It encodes CASQTGNSPLHF.